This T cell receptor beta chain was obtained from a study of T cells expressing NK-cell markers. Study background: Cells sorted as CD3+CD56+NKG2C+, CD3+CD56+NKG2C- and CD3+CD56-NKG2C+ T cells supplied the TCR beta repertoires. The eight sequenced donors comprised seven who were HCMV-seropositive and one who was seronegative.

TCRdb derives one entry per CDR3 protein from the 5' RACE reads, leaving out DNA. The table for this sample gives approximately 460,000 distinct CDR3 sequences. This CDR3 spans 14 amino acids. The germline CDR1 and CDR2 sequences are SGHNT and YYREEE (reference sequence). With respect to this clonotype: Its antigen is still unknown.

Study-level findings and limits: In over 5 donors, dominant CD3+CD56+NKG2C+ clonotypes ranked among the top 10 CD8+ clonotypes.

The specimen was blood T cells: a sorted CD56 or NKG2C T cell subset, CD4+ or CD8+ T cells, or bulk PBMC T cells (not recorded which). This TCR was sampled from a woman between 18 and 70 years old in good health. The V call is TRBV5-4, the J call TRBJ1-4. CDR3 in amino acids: CASSRGGNNEKLFF.